These 31 T cell receptor beta chains originate from one sample sequenced in a study of cytomegalovirus exposure and HLA in healthy donors (dated by TCRdb to about 2017). Library creation used the immunoSEQ multiplex PCR assay. A mixture of 60 forward primers for TCR Vbeta segments and 13 reverse primers for TCR Jbeta segments was used in the multiplex PCR. Held by TCRdb, this immuneACCESS table contains in-frame sequences only and omits some clones. Under half of the omission traces to an unresolved V gene where checked; the cause of the rest is unknown. This sample has 150,000 to 200,000 clones in its table, and roughly 77% of those were observed once. The ten biggest clones cover about 11% of the sample. Material for sequencing was PBMCs. These receptors all come from a man between 18 and 35 years old in good health and CMV-seropositive.

The V call is TRBV11-2, the J call TRBJ1-4; D is unresolved. V was clipped by 5 bases and J by 9 bases, with 16 bases between them. Germline assignment: CDR1 SGHAT and CDR2 FQNNGV. This CDR3 is built from 14 residues. The CDR3 region is CASSPPEARQKLFF. In DNA form, the CDR3 reads TGTGCCAGCAGCCCCCCAGAGGCAAGACAAAAACTGTTTTTT.

The chain has TRBV7-8 and TRBJ1-6, with D possibly matching TRBD1 (5 bases). Germline lookup yields CDR1 SGHVS and CDR2 FQNEAQ. This CDR3 has 14 residues. Trimming pared 10 bases from V and 2 bases from J, leaving 12 bases between. The CDR3 nucleotides are TGTGCCATCGGGGGGGAAGCCTATAATTCACCCCTCCACTTT. Translated: CAIGGEAYNSPLHF.

In DNA form, the CDR3 reads TGTGCCAGCAGCTTAGCGTTCATCAGGAATAGCACAGATACGCAGTATTTT. Encoded protein: CASSLAFIRNSTDTQYF. The chain employs TRBV7-9 and TRBJ2-3; D is unclear. CDR1 SEHNR and CDR2 FQNEAQ come from the germline V gene (reference sequence). This CDR3 has 17 amino acids. V lost 0 bases and J lost 0, with 13 bases in between.

The chain has TRBV28 and TRBJ2-3, with 16 bases fitting TRBD2. There are 18 residues in the CDR3. V dropped 5 bases and J dropped 6; count of bases not matched to a gene: 11. CDR1 is MDHEN, CDR2 SYDVKM, per germline. CDR3 nucleotide sequence: TGTGCCAGCAGTATCTACGGGACTAGCGGGAGGGTCAAGGATACGCAGTATTTT. The encoded protein is CASSIYGTSGRVKDTQYF.

The CDR3 bases are TGTGCCAGCAGTCTACGGGAGGAAACAGATACGCAGTATTTT. Translating gives CASSLREETDTQYF. V and J are TRBV13 and TRBJ2-3; 7 bases are shared with TRBD2. This CDR3 has 14 amino acids. Germline CDR1 and CDR2: PRHDT and FYEKMQ (reference sequence). The junction had 6 bases not matched to a gene; V was cut back by 6 bases and J by 3 bases.

The chain is built from TRBV30 and TRBJ2-4; 15 positions match TRBD2. Trimming removed 1 base from V and 0 bases from J; junction bases left unmatched: 1. The CDR3 is 17 residues long. Germline V gene sequence: CDR1 GTSNPN, CDR2 SVGIG (reference sequence). The CDR3: CAWSGGLAGGAKNIQYF. CDR3 in DNA: TGTGCCTGGAGTGGGGGACTAGCGGGAGGAGCCAAAAACATTCAGTACTTC.

The chain has TRBV27 and TRBJ2-4; 7 nucleotides align to TRBD1. The germline gives CDR1 MNHEY, CDR2 SMNVEV (reference sequence). The length of the CDR3 is 15 residues. Trimming removed 5 bases from V and 3 bases from J; junction bases left unmatched: 7. The CDR3 reads CASSPRGGGKNIQYF. In DNA, the CDR3 is TGTGCCAGCAGTCCTCGAGGGGGCGGCAAAAACATTCAGTACTTC.

This chain links TRBV18 with TRBJ2-3, with TRBD2 matching over 8 bases. Looked up from germline, CDR1 is KGHSH and CDR2 is LQKENI. The V gene end was trimmed by 2 bases and the J gene end by 4 bases; junction bases not matched to a gene: 5. The CDR3 runs to 15 residues. The chain's CDR3 is CASSPDGRASDTQYF. The CDR3 DNA sequence: TGTGCCAGCTCACCAGACGGGAGGGCCTCAGATACGCAGTATTTT.

CDR3 DNA sequence: TGTGCCAGCAGCTCACACACCTACGAGCAGTACTTC. Translation gives CASSSHTYEQYF. The rearrangement joins TRBV5-5 to TRBJ2-7; D not resolved. V dropped 3 bases and J dropped 2 bases, with 6 bases sitting between them. The length of the CDR3 is 12 residues. From germline, CDR1 is SGHKS and CDR2 YYEKEE (reference sequence).

The chain joins TRBV11-2 to TRBJ2-7, with 13 bases matching TRBD2. The CDR3 length is 17 residues. Germline V gene data show CDR1 as SGHAT and CDR2 as FQNNGV. V dropped 5 bases and J dropped 2; count of bases not matched to a gene: 9. CDR3: CASSRPIGLAGAYEQYF. CDR3 sequence (DNA): TGTGCCAGCAGCCGACCAATCGGACTAGCGGGAGCCTACGAGCAGTACTTC.

The DNA of the CDR3 is TGTGCCAGCAGTCTCCCCAGGGACTACAATGAGCAGTTCTTC. Translating it yields CASSLPRDYNEQFF. This chain joins TRBV6-1 and TRBJ2-1; a weak D match, TRBD1 (5 bases). Trimming shortened V by 5 bases and J by 3 bases, and 11 bases separated the two germline ends. The CDR3 contains 14 residues. Germline CDR1 is MNHNS and CDR2 is SASEGT.

The chain employs TRBV14 and TRBJ1-5; possible D gene TRBD1, 5 bases. This CDR3 comprises 16 residues. Germline lookup yields CDR1 SGHDN and CDR2 FVKESK. With 0 bases removed from V and 7 bases from J, the gap between germline ends came to 16 bases. The CDR3 region has the DNA TGTGCCAGCAGCCAAGACCTGACAGAAGGAGACCAGCCCCAGCATTTT. This codes for CASSQDLTEGDQPQHF.

This clone has a handful of counts. The chain joins TRBV6-5 to TRBJ1-1; 7 bases fit TRBD1. Germline V lookup: CDR1 MNHEY, CDR2 SVGAGI. The CDR3 runs 14 residues. The ends lost 5 bases at V and 4 bases at J; junction bases unmatched: 7. The CDR3 sequence: CASSDQGGGTEAFF. The CDR3 DNA follows: TGTGCCAGCAGTGACCAGGGGGGAGGCACTGAAGCTTTCTTT.

This clone came up a few times. The chain links TRBV4-2 to TRBJ2-4; maybe TRBD1 (7 bases). Looked up from germline, CDR1 is LGHNA and CDR2 is YNFKEQ. The CDR3 is 19 amino acids. Trimming cost V 0 bases and J 6 bases, with 24 bases left between them. The CDR3 nucleotides are TGTGCCAGCAGCCAAGATATGGAGGGGGCGCAGTGGGGAAGAAACATTCAGTACTTC. Amino acids: CASSQDMEGAQWGRNIQYF.

Comment on this clone: A junction end diverges from the germline sequence, so it may reflect a read error. The chain uses TRBV19 and TRBJ1-2; D is ambiguous. In germline, CDR1 is LNHDA, CDR2 SQIVND (reference sequence). The CDR3 spans 15 residues. This CDR3 is CPSKEGGVANYGYTF. The CDR3, as DNA: TGTCCCAGTAAGGAAGGAGGAGTGGCAAACTATGGCTACACCTTC.

The gene calls are TRBV19 and TRBJ2-2; tentative D call: TRBD1 (6 bases). Germline V gene lookup returns CDR1 LNHDA and CDR2 SQIVND (reference sequence). V was trimmed by 7 bases and J by 5 bases, leaving 20 bases between them. The CDR3 is 16 amino acids. The CDR3 coding sequence is TGTGCCAGTAAAAAGACAGGAAGGTCTTTTACCGGGGAGCTGTTTTTT. It encodes CASKKTGRSFTGELFF.

This clone is a singleton in its sample. The chain combines TRBV29-1 with TRBJ2-1; 12 bases align to TRBD2. CDR1 and CDR2 from the germline V gene are SQVTM and ANQGSEA. The CDR3 consists of 19 residues. The V gene end was trimmed by 4 bases and the J gene end by 0 bases; junction bases not matched to a gene: 13. CDR3 coding DNA: TGCAGCGTTGTCCCCACTAGCGGGAGGCGCTTAAGCTCCTACAATGAGCAGTTCTTC. Translated: CSVVPTSGRRLSSYNEQFF.

The chain carries TRBV4-2 and TRBJ2-7; 8 bases fit TRBD2. Losses at the gene ends were 1 base for V and 6 bases for J; bases not matched to a gene: 8. The CDR3 is made up of 15 amino acids. The germline V gene has CDR1 LGHNA and CDR2 YNFKEQ. The CDR3 here is CASSQGTGGPFEQYF. The CDR3 bases are TGTGCCAGCAGCCAAGGGACGGGAGGGCCTTTCGAGCAGTACTTC.

CDR3 sequence reads: CASSLVMARKPTNEKLFF. The CDR3 bases are TGTGCCAGCAGTTTGGTGATGGCCAGGAAACCAACTAATGAAAAACTGTTTTTT. This chain links TRBV28 with TRBJ1-4; D gene unclear. The germline V and J ends were trimmed by 3 bases and 0 bases, with 17 bases remaining between them. Germline V CDR1 and CDR2: MDHEN, SYDVKM. This CDR3 is built from 18 residues.

V usage is TRBV6-5 and J usage is TRBJ2-3; 7 bases align to TRBD1. This CDR3 region has 15 residues. Germline CDR1 and CDR2: MNHEY and SVGAGI. Unmatched junction bases numbered 11, after V lost 6 bases and J lost 5 bases. DNA for the CDR3: TGTGCCAGCAGCCATGACAGGGTTAGTGAAGATACGCAGTATTTT. It encodes CASSHDRVSEDTQYF.

J is TRBJ2-3 and V is TRBV28; 10 bases fit TRBD1. This CDR3 spans 16 amino acids. Germline V gene data show CDR1 as MDHEN and CDR2 as SYDVKM. V trimming: 2 bases; J trimming: 5 bases; junction bases outside the gene matches: 7. The chain's CDR3 is CASSLRRQGAGDTQYF. In DNA, the CDR3 is TGTGCCAGCAGTTTACGGAGACAGGGGGCGGGAGATACGCAGTATTTT.

V is TRBV9 and J is TRBJ1-5; perhaps TRBD1 as D (5 bases). The CDR3 contains 16 residues. V was pared by 0 bases and J by 9 bases, with 19 bases between. Looked up from germline, CDR1 is SGDLS and CDR2 is YYNGEE. CDR3 in amino acids: CASSVGGRQGLGPQHF. The CDR3 DNA follows: TGTGCCAGCAGCGTAGGAGGGAGGCAGGGACTAGGGCCCCAGCATTTT.

The chain links TRBV19 to TRBJ2-7; 9 nucleotides align to TRBD1. CDR1 and CDR2 from the germline V gene are LNHDA and SQIVND (reference sequence). J was trimmed by 6 bases and V by 4 bases; bases with no gene match: 10. The length of the CDR3 is 15 residues. CDR3 nucleotides: TGTGCCAGTAGTAAAAGGACAGGGGATTCTAGCGAGCAGTACTTC. Amino acid sequence: CASSKRTGDSSEQYF.

The chain's CDR3 is CASSPGGTEAFF. CDR3 nucleotides: TGTGCCAGCAGCCCAGGGGGCACTGAAGCTTTCTTT. V and J are TRBV28 and TRBJ1-1; 7 nucleotides agree with TRBD1. CDR1 MDHEN and CDR2 SYDVKM come from the germline V gene. The CDR3 runs to 12 residues. V lost 6 bases and J lost 4; bases outside the gene matches: 2.

The chain employs TRBV5-6 and TRBJ2-5; a possible D gene is TRBD2 (5 bases). Trimming pared 6 bases from V and 5 bases from J, leaving 20 bases between. Germline V gene lookup returns CDR1 SGHDT and CDR2 YYEEEE. CDR3 size: 15 residues. In nucleotides, the CDR3 is TGTGCCAGCATCACGCGGGCATCCCCCAGGGAGACCCAGTACTTC. It specifies CASITRASPRETQYF.

The gene calls are TRBV4-2 and TRBJ1-5, with 7 nucleotides matching TRBD1. Trimming took 1 base from V and 4 from J; bases not matched to a gene: 7. The CDR3 sequence is 16 residues long. The V gene's germline CDR1 is LGHNA and CDR2 YNFKEQ. The CDR3 DNA sequence: TGTGCCAGCAGCCAAGGGCTTGACAGGGTTAATCAGCCCCAGCATTTT. This sequence encodes CASSQGLDRVNQPQHF.

This chain connects TRBV5-5 to TRBJ2-7; 15 nucleotides match TRBD2. After removal of 6 bases from V and 3 bases from J, the junction contained 7 bases not matched to a gene. The CDR3 sequence is 16 residues long. Germline CDR1 is SGHKS and CDR2 is YYEKEE (reference sequence). As DNA, the CDR3 is TGTGCCAGCACAGGGACTAGCGGGAGGAATCTCTACGAGCAGTACTTC. It is translated as CASTGTSGRNLYEQYF.

The rearrangement links TRBV5-1 to TRBJ2-5; TRBD2 aligns across 10 bases. The CDR3 totals 13 residues. The V segment lost 3 bases and the J segment 5 bases; nucleotides outside the gene matches: 1. The germline CDR1 and CDR2 sequences are SGHRS and YFSETQ. The CDR3 bases are TGCGCCAGCAGCTCGGGACTAGCGGAGACCCAGTACTTC. It specifies CASSSGLAETQYF. The full variable domain, rest sourced from reference TRBV5-1 and TRBJ2-5, is KAGVTQTPRYLIKTRGQQVTLSCSPISGHRSVSWYQQTPGQGLQFLFEYFSETQRNKGNFPGRFSGRQFSNSRSEMNVSTLELGDSALYLCASSSGLAETQYFGPGTRLLVL.

The chain recombines TRBV7-9 with TRBJ2-1, with D uncertain. Deletions cut 0 bases from V and 6 bases from J, with 6 bases between. CDR3 length equals 13 residues. From germline, CDR1 is SEHNR and CDR2 FQNEAQ (reference sequence). The DNA for the CDR3 is TGTGCCAGCAGCTTAGCTGCAGGCAATGAGCAGTTCTTC. This codes for CASSLAAGNEQFF.

The rearrangement uses TRBV28 and TRBJ2-7, with TRBD2 as a possible D gene (6 bases). The V and J ends lost 5 bases and 1 base respectively, with 15 bases between them. CDR1 is MDHEN, CDR2 SYDVKM, per germline. There are 15 residues in the CDR3. The CDR3, as DNA: TGTGCCAGCAGTCTACTCGGGACTGAATCCTACGAGCAGTACTTC. It specifies CASSLLGTESYEQYF.

The chain recombines TRBV19 with TRBJ1-5; D ambiguous. The CDR3 consists of 15 residues. Per germline, CDR1 LNHDA and CDR2 SQIVND (reference sequence). Trimming took off 7 bases at V and 6 bases at J, with 19 bases between the two ends. CDR3 loop: CASTGEGLGSQPQHF. The DNA for the CDR3 is TGTGCCAGTACCGGGGAAGGGTTAGGTTCTCAGCCCCAGCATTTT.